Listed here is a single T cell receptor (beta chain). V was cut by 2 bases and J by 3 bases, with 19 bases left in between. This CDR3 is built from 17 residues. In germline, CDR1 is SGHRS, CDR2 YFSETQ. The sample originates from a study of blood T cell repertoires in COVID-19. Authors' processing steps: Counts of nucleated cells, estimated from reference gene primer amplification, were obtained. Only in-frame clones appear in the TCRdb table, and some are missing; sequencing was by immunoSEQ multiplex PCR. D and trimming come from the DNA, and the V and J calls and clone size come from that table. The data show approximately 220,000 clones, 70% to 90% seen once.

Material: peripheral blood. The V and J genes are TRBV5-1 and TRBJ2-3, with D maybe TRBD1 (6 bases). This TCR came from a man aged 45-60 years who had recovered from COVID-19. CDR3 in amino acids: CASSFTGKRGETDTQYF. CDR3 sequence (DNA): TGCGCCAGCAGCTTCACAGGGAAAAGGGGTGAAACAGATACGCAGTATTTT.